This T cell receptor (beta chain) was sequenced for a study of cytomegalovirus exposure and HLA in healthy donors. The overall study: The approximately 120 validation repertoires, a later analysis reported, used the same platform as the approximately 670 first-cohort repertoires.

To note about this clone: What it binds is unknown.

Study-wide points: Confirmation in vitro established that a few CMV-associated chains were specific for CMV antigens. The listing of approximately 160 TCR beta chains classed them as cytomegalovirus-associated.

Measured with immunoSEQ multiplex PCR; TCRdb has only the in-frame clones, and not every one. The sample includes around 69,000 clones, 95% to 96% of them seen just once. Looked up from germline, CDR1 is LGHNA and CDR2 is YSLEER. Trimming took off 0 bases at V and 4 bases at J, with 7 bases between the two ends. The CDR3 runs to 13 residues. The chain couples TRBV4-3 to TRBJ2-7, with D hard to call. The receptor was isolated from a woman aged 18-29 years in good health and CMV-seropositive. The sequencing sample was made of PBMCs. In DNA, the CDR3 is TGCGCCAGCAGCCAAGATACTCTATACGAGCAGTACTTC. It specifies CASSQDTLYEQYF.